What follows are 11 T cell receptor beta chains derived from one specimen sequenced in a study of blood T cell repertoires in COVID-19. Sequencing used immunoSEQ multiplex PCR; TCRdb keeps in-frame clones, though not all of them. Counted here are fewer than 350,000 clones, approximately 86% occurring once; the ten biggest clones make up just under 9%. The sequenced sample was peripheral blood. These receptors all stem from a middle-aged man with active or convalescent COVID-19.

The V call is TRBV11-2, the J call TRBJ2-5; no clear D. This CDR3 is 15 amino acids long. The germline gives CDR1 SGHAT, CDR2 FQNNGV. V dropped 0 bases and J dropped 5 bases, with 13 bases sitting between them. CDR3 sequence reads: CASSLDLATLETQYF. The CDR3, as DNA: TGTGCCAGCAGCTTAGATCTGGCGACTTTGGAGACCCAGTACTTC.

The chain employs TRBV19 and TRBJ2-7, with 8 bases matching TRBD1. The CDR3 has 15 amino acids. The germline V gene has CDR1 LNHDA and CDR2 SQIVND (reference sequence). V gave up 6 bases and J gave up 3 bases; unmatched junction bases: 10. CDR3 amino acids: CASSIGTGTGYEQYF. The CDR3 coding sequence is TGTGCCAGTAGCATCGGGACCGGGACAGGCTACGAGCAGTACTTC.

The chain carries TRBV9 and TRBJ2-7; TRBD2 agrees at 7 bases. Germline lookup yields CDR1 SGDLS and CDR2 YYNGEE. The CDR3 is 15 amino acids. V trimming: 3 bases; J trimming: 2 bases; junction bases outside the gene matches: 8. CDR3: CASSEGTSATYEQYF. For the CDR3, the DNA is TGTGCCAGCAGCGAGGGCACTAGCGCCACCTACGAGCAGTACTTC.

This clone was counted between two and nine times. The chain has TRBV5-1 and TRBJ2-7; D not resolved. This CDR3 has 15 amino acids. Germline CDR1 SGHRS, CDR2 YFSETQ. Trimming removed 0 bases at V and 7 bases at J, with 17 bases between. The CDR3 DNA reads TGCGCCAGCAGCTTGGGGTTAGTCCCGGTTATTGAGCAGTACTTC. It specifies CASSLGLVPVIEQYF.

This rearrangement joins TRBV15 to TRBJ2-1; D ambiguous. Germline V gene lookup returns CDR1 LNHNV and CDR2 YYDKDF (reference sequence). The CDR3 extends over 18 amino acids. With 0 bases removed from V and 0 bases from J, the gap between germline ends came to 15 bases. CDR3 DNA: TGTGCCACCAGCAGAGATCGCAGAATAACAAGCTCCTACAATGAGCAGTTCTTC. Protein sequence: CATSRDRRITSSYNEQFF.

CDR3 nucleotides: TGCGCCAGCAGCTTCACTAGCGGGAGAGAGACCCAGTACTTC. Its protein is CASSFTSGRETQYF. The chain links TRBV5-1 to TRBJ2-5, with 11 bases matching TRBD2. Germline V gene data show CDR1 as SGHRS and CDR2 as YFSETQ. V trimming: 2 bases; J trimming: 4 bases; junction bases outside the gene matches: 1. The CDR3 consists of 14 residues.

This clone came up a few times. The rearrangement joins TRBV2 to TRBJ1-2, with D possibly being TRBD1 (6 bases). Germline values: CDR1 SNHLY, CDR2 FYNNEI. This CDR3 has 12 residues. V was shortened by 8 bases and J by 7 bases, with 14 bases between the two germline ends. CDR3 in DNA: TGTGCCAGCGGGGGGAGGGACACTGGCTACACCTTC. This sequence encodes CASGGRDTGYTF.

The rearrangement uses TRBV11-2 and TRBJ2-5, with D possibly matching TRBD2 (7 bases). Trimming took off 4 bases at V and 2 bases at J, with 14 bases between the two ends. Germline V gene sequence: CDR1 SGHAT, CDR2 FQNNGV. This CDR3 comprises 15 residues. The CDR3 nucleotides read TGTGCCAGCAGCTCCGTGGGAGGGGGACAAGAGACCCAGTACTTC. Its translation: CASSSVGGGQETQYF.

The genes are TRBV7-9 and TRBJ1-5; unclear D gene. Germline values: CDR1 SEHNR, CDR2 FQNEAQ (reference sequence). The CDR3 runs to 13 residues. V lost 8 bases to trimming and J lost 3 bases, with 11 bases between them. The DNA for the CDR3 is TGTGCCAGCCGGACTCCCCCCAATCAGCCCCAGCATTTT. As protein: CASRTPPNQPQHF. The full variable domain, its missing parts supplied by reference TRBV7-9 and TRBJ1-5, is DTGVSQNPRHKITKRGQNVTFRCDPISEHNRLYWYRQTLGQGPEFLTYFQNEAQLEKSRLLSDRFSAERPKGSFSTLEIQRTEQGDSAMYLCASRTPPNQPQHFGDGTRLSIL.

The chain carries TRBV10-2 and TRBJ2-3; 14 bases match TRBD2. V trimming: 6 bases; J trimming: 5 bases; junction bases outside the gene matches: 4. The CDR3 has 15 amino acids. Germline assignment: CDR1 WSHSY and CDR2 SAAADI. CDR3 loop: CASSTGLAGVDTQYF. DNA of the CDR3: TGCGCCAGCAGCACGGGACTAGCGGGAGTAGATACGCAGTATTTT.

This clone occurred once. The V call is TRBV9, the J call TRBJ2-3, with a weak D call TRBD2 (8 bases). Trimming pared 0 bases from V and 0 bases from J, leaving 17 bases between. The CDR3 totals 18 residues. Germline CDR1 is SGDLS and CDR2 is YYNGEE. CDR3 sequence reads: CASSVEGAGLDSTDTQYF. The CDR3 nucleotides read TGTGCCAGCAGCGTAGAGGGGGCGGGACTAGACAGCACAGATACGCAGTATTTT.